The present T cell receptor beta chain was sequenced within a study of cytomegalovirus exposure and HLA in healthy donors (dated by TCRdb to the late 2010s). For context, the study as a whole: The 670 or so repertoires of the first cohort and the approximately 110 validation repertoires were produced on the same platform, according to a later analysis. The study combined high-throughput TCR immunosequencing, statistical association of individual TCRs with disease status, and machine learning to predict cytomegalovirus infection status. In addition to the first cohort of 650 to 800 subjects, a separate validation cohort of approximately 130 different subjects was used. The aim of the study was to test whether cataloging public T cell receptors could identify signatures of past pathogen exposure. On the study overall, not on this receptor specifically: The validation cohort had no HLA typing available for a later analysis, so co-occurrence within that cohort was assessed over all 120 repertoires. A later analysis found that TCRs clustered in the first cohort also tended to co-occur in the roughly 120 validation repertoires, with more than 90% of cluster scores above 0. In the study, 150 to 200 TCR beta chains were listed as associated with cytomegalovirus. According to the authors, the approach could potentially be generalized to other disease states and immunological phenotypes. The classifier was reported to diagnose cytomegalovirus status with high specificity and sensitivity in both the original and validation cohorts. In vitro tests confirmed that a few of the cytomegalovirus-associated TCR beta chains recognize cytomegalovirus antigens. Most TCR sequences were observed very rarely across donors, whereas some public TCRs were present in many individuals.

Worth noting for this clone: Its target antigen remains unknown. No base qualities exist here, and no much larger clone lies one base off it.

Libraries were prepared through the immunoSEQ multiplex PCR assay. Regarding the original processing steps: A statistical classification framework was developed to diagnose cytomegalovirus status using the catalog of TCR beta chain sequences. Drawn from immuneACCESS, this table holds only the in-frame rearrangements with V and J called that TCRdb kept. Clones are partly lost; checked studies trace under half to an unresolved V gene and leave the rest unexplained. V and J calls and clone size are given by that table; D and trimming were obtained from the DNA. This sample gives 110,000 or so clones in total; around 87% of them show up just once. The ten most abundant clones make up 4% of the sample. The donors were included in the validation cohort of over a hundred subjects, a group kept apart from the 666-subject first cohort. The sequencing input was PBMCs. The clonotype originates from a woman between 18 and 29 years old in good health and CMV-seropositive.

The DNA sequence is TGTGCCAGCAGCTTACTCGCTAACTATGGCTACACCTTC. Its translation reads: CASSLLANYGYTF. The chain is assembled from TRBV11-2 and TRBJ1-2; no D segment can be confidently identified. The CDR3 goes from the cysteine to the phenylalanine over 13 residues. Here the CDR3 DNA is all that survives: 39 bases in frame from base 1. V is pared back by 2 bases and J by 0 bases, with 4 bases lying between the germline termini. The germline V gene supplies CDR1 SGHAT and CDR2 FQNNGV.